The clone carrying this TCR beta chain came up a few times. Antigen specificity is unknown. MiXCR, run by TCRdb on the reads, gives a single entry per CDR3 protein. The profile shows around 900,000 distinct CDR3 sequences, around a third of them singletons. The CDR3 is made up of 17 amino acids. CDR1 and CDR2 from the germline V gene are DFQATT and SNEGSKA (reference sequence). Germline trimming cut 5 bases from V and 0 bases from J; bases unmatched to any gene: 9. This entry comes from a study of T cell repertoires in cytomegalovirus infection. Study-wide context: Public TCR beta signatures marked donors with CMV infection and the matching HLA.

The receptor's source is a human donor in good health (CMV status not recorded). Some clones in this sample may be carry-over from other donors' samples. V gene TRBV20-1 combines with J gene TRBJ2-1, with TRBD2 matching over 11 bases. The material sequenced was cultured CD8+ T cells from PBMCs, taken from culture after CMV antigen stimulation. The CDR3 region is CSAWTSGLSSSYNEQFF. Written as DNA, the CDR3 is TGCAGTGCTTGGACTAGCGGGTTAAGCAGCTCCTACAATGAGCAGTTCTTC.